This TCR beta chain comes out of a study of chemoradiotherapy in HPV16-positive cancers. The CDR3 consists of 15 residues. Per germline, CDR1 LNHDA and CDR2 SQIVND (reference sequence). The ends were cut back, 7 bases at V and 1 base at J, with 14 bases in the middle. Using immunoSEQ multiplex PCR, the repertoire was profiled, and TCRdb retains in-frame clones only, with some absent. The sample includes approximately 35,000 clones, 80% of them seen just once. The sequence was obtained from a human donor with HPV-associated anogenital cancer. Source: blood, taken from a patient who underwent chemoradiotherapy. V gene TRBV19 combines with J gene TRBJ1-5; D gene uncertain. The CDR3: CASTRYKESNQPQHF. The CDR3 DNA reads TGTGCCAGTACCCGGTATAAGGAAAGCAATCAGCCCCAGCATTTT.